The 23 T cell receptor beta chains below come from one sample, sequenced in a study of T cell responses to AZD1222 COVID-19 vaccine (dated by TCRdb to about 2021). Libraries were constructed by the immunoSEQ multiplex PCR assay. TCRdb mirrors the immuneACCESS table, restricted to in-frame sequences. Some clones are absent from its copies; in checked studies, under half trace to an unresolved V gene, and the reason for the others is unknown. The sample table shows about 150,000 clones, and over 85% are seen once. 1.5% to 2% of the sample lies in the top ten. The label giving this sample's time point can be read as: baseline before first vaccination. Sequenced material: peripheral blood, taken on day 0 of AZD1222 vaccination. Source of these receptors: an adult in good health.

J is TRBJ1-6 and V is TRBV10-3; D remains unclear. The V end lost 7 bases, the J end lost 6 bases, and 10 bases lay between the germline ends. The germline CDR1 and CDR2 sequences are ENHRY and SYGVKD. The CDR3 covers 13 residues. CDR3 in amino acids: CAIKGPPNSPLHF. CDR3 coding DNA: TGTGCCATCAAGGGTCCGCCTAATTCACCCCTCCACTTT.

The rearrangement joins TRBV4-2 to TRBJ1-2; no definite D call. The germline V gene has CDR1 LGHNA and CDR2 YNFKEQ. CDR3 length equals 15 residues. Trimming removed 3 bases from V and 2 bases from J, with 13 bases in between. The CDR3 DNA reads as TGTGCCAGCAGCCACGAACCCGGGGTAAACTATGGCTACACCTTC. This translates into CASSHEPGVNYGYTF.

The V gene is TRBV7-9, the J gene TRBJ1-6; D is perhaps TRBD1 (5 bases). In germline, CDR1 is SEHNR, CDR2 FQNEAQ (reference sequence). The CDR3 is 17 amino acids. Deletions cut 1 base from V and 6 bases from J, with 16 bases between. The CDR3 sequence: CASSLGVHGGTNSPLHF. CDR3 in DNA: TGTGCCAGCAGCTTAGGGGTTCATGGGGGAACTAATTCACCCCTCCACTTT.

The rearrangement uses TRBV4-3 and TRBJ1-5, with D perhaps TRBD1 (5 bases). Germline-derived CDR1 and CDR2 are LGHNA and YSLEER. Trimming left V 2 bases short and J 2 bases short, with 10 bases between. The CDR3 totals 15 residues. The CDR3 region has the DNA TGCGCCAGCAGCCAATCTCAGGGAGGCAATCAGCCCCAGCATTTT. It is translated as CASSQSQGGNQPQHF.

The gene calls are TRBV27 and TRBJ2-7; D not resolved. The CDR3 consists of 14 residues. Trimming took off 2 bases at V and 2 bases at J, with 10 bases between the two ends. Germline V gene lookup returns CDR1 MNHEY and CDR2 SMNVEV (reference sequence). The CDR3 DNA reads TGTGCCAGCAGTTTAGGGCACGTACCCTACGAGCAGTACTTC. It translates to CASSLGHVPYEQYF.

The chain employs TRBV18 and TRBJ1-5, with unresolved D. Germline V CDR1 and CDR2: KGHSH, LQKENI. The ends were cut back, 6 bases at V and 3 bases at J, with 15 bases in the middle. This CDR3 comprises 15 residues. CDR3 sequence: CASSPIPTNNQPQHF. CDR3 DNA: TGTGCCAGCTCTCCAATCCCAACGAACAATCAGCCCCAGCATTTT.

Only one count was recorded for this clone. CDR3 bases: TGTGCCAGCATTGGATTACAAGAGACCCAGTACTTC. Protein: CASIGLQETQYF. The chain is built from TRBV2 and TRBJ2-5; no clear D. V lost 7 bases to trimming and J lost 2 bases, with 8 bases between them. CDR1 SNHLY and CDR2 FYNNEI come from the germline V gene. CDR3 length: 12 residues.

The gene calls are TRBV29-1 and TRBJ1-2; D uncertain. Germline CDR1 and CDR2: SQVTM and ANQGSEA. The CDR3 loop spans 12 amino acids. Between the trimmed V and J ends, which lost 1 base and 4 bases, there was a span of 7 bases. The CDR3 bases are TGCAGCGTTGAAGTCAATACCTATGGCTACACCTTC. This encodes CSVEVNTYGYTF. The whole variable domain, filled in from reference TRBV29-1 and TRBJ1-2, reads SAVISQKPSRDICQRGTSLTIQCQVDSQVTMMFWYRQQPGQSLTLIATANQGSEATYESGFVIDKFPISRPNLTFSTLTVSNMSPEDSSIYLCSVEVNTYGYTFGSGTRLTVV.

The chain recombines TRBV11-3 with TRBJ2-1, with a tentative D call TRBD2 (7 bases). Between the trimmed V and J ends, which lost 0 bases and 5 bases, there was a span of 11 bases. CDR1 SGHNT and CDR2 YENEEA come from the germline V gene. This CDR3 spans 15 amino acids. Here the CDR3 DNA reads TGTGCCAGCAGCTTAGAGCGGGGGCCCCACAATGAGCAGTTCTTC. This codes for CASSLERGPHNEQFF.

This chain joins TRBV2 and TRBJ2-7; TRBD1 matches 7 bases. V was clipped by 6 bases and J by 1 base; unmatched bases: 18. This CDR3 comprises 18 residues. Germline V gene sequence: CDR1 SNHLY, CDR2 FYNNEI. For the CDR3, the DNA is TGTGCCAGCAGGGAAAGGTGGCTAGACAGGGAAGGATCCTACGAGCAGTACTTC. This sequence encodes CASRERWLDREGSYEQYF.

The V and J genes are TRBV30 and TRBJ2-1; D is unresolved. There are 12 residues in the CDR3. Germline-derived CDR1 and CDR2 are GTSNPN and SVGIG (reference sequence). Trimming removed 3 bases at V and 7 bases at J, with 10 bases between. The CDR3, as DNA: TGTGCCTGGAGACCCATTTTGAATGAGCAGTTCTTC. Translated: CAWRPILNEQFF.

This clone has only a few counts. The chain recombines TRBV6-5 with TRBJ1-2, with TRBD1 matching over 7 bases. With V trimmed by 9 bases and J by 4 bases, 14 bases remained unmatched. CDR1 is MNHEY and CDR2 is SVGAGI in the germline V gene. CDR3 length equals 15 residues. The CDR3 region is CASSIQGGAGYGYTF. CDR3 in DNA: TGTGCCAGTTCGATTCAAGGGGGCGCGGGCTATGGCTACACCTTC.

The chain has TRBV19 and TRBJ2-7; perhaps D is TRBD1 or TRBD2 (5 bases each). The CDR3 runs 16 residues. Germline loops: CDR1 LNHDA, CDR2 SQIVND (reference sequence). V lost 6 bases to trimming and J lost 1 base, with 19 bases between them. The CDR3 region is CASSPRGVLRSYEQYF. Written as DNA, the CDR3 is TGTGCCAGTAGCCCGAGAGGGGTCCTTCGTTCCTACGAGCAGTACTTC.

The J gene is TRBJ1-6, the V gene TRBV7-9; tentatively, D is TRBD1 (5 bases). CDR3 size: 16 residues. From germline, CDR1 is SEHNR and CDR2 FQNEAQ (reference sequence). V dropped 5 bases and J dropped 0 bases, with 11 bases sitting between them. CDR3 sequence (DNA): TGTGCCAGCAGCCCTCAGGGAGTCTCCTATAATTCACCCCTCCACTTT. Protein: CASSPQGVSYNSPLHF.

The chain uses TRBV4-2 and TRBJ2-6; 15 bases are a match to TRBD2. The V and J ends lost 4 bases and 0 bases, in that order; junction bases with no gene match: 10. Per germline, CDR1 LGHNA and CDR2 YNFKEQ. The CDR3 has 21 residues. CDR3 amino acids: CASSPTGTSGRIFSGANVLTF. In nucleotides, the CDR3 is TGTGCCAGCAGCCCCACTGGGACTAGCGGGAGGATCTTCTCTGGGGCCAACGTCCTGACTTTC.

This chain joins TRBV10-1 and TRBJ1-1; 9 bases are shared with TRBD1. V was clipped by 4 bases and J by 8 bases; unmatched bases: 2. The CDR3 spans 12 residues. CDR1 is WNHNN, CDR2 SYGVQD, per germline (reference sequence). CDR3 nucleotides: TGCGCCAGCAGTGTGGGACAGGGAGAAGCTTTCTTT. This encodes CASSVGQGEAFF.

The V gene is TRBV6-5, the J gene TRBJ2-2; no reliable D call. The germline V gene encodes CDR1 MNHEY and CDR2 SVGAGI. The CDR3 loop spans 14 amino acids. Deletions cut 2 bases from V and 3 bases from J, with 7 bases between. CDR3 sequence reads: CASSYARHTGELFF. CDR3 DNA sequence: TGTGCCAGCAGTTACGCCCGTCACACCGGGGAGCTGTTTTTT.

DNA of the CDR3: TGTGCCAGCTCGCTGACTAGCTCCTACGAGCAGTACTTC. This encodes CASSLTSSYEQYF. This chain links TRBV18 with TRBJ2-7; a possible D gene is TRBD2 (6 bases). Deletions cut 6 bases from V and 0 bases from J, with 9 bases between. From germline, CDR1 is KGHSH and CDR2 LQKENI. The CDR3 is 13 residues long.

The genes are TRBV7-2 and TRBJ1-5; no clear D. With 1 base removed from V and 2 bases from J, the gap between germline ends came to 15 bases. The CDR3 is 17 amino acids. Per the germline V gene, CDR1 is SGHTA and CDR2 is FQGNSA. The CDR3 DNA reads TGTGCCAGCAGCTTAGGGGCGTTAGGGTTGGGCAATCAGCCCCAGCATTTT. Amino acids: CASSLGALGLGNQPQHF.

The rearrangement links TRBV30 to TRBJ1-5, with D perhaps matching TRBD1 (5 bases). The CDR3 extends over 17 amino acids. V was cut by 0 bases and J by 2 bases, with 17 bases left in between. CDR1 is GTSNPN and CDR2 is SVGIG in the germline V gene (reference sequence). The chain's CDR3 is CAWSVSKGVKGNQPQHF. The CDR3 DNA reads as TGTGCCTGGAGTGTAAGTAAAGGGGTTAAGGGCAATCAGCCCCAGCATTTT.

This clone was detected only once. The gene calls are TRBV27 and TRBJ1-1; tentative D call: TRBD1 (6 bases). The CDR3 length is 14 residues. V lost 3 bases and J 0 bases, leaving 8 bases between the germline ends. The germline gives CDR1 MNHEY, CDR2 SMNVEV (reference sequence). The CDR3 protein is CASSFGGLNTEAFF. In DNA form, the CDR3 reads TGTGCCAGCAGTTTTGGGGGCTTGAACACTGAAGCTTTCTTT.

The chain joins TRBV14 to TRBJ1-5, with 7 positions matching TRBD1. The germline gives CDR1 SGHDN, CDR2 FVKESK. Trimming cost V 1 base and J 6 bases; bases outside gene matches: 9. The CDR3 covers 16 residues. The CDR3 here is CASSQVPGQVIQPQHF. The CDR3 DNA sequence: TGTGCCAGCAGCCAAGTACCCGGACAGGTCATTCAGCCCCAGCATTTT.

The chain recombines TRBV4-1 with TRBJ1-1; 7 bases fit TRBD1. V trimming: 1 base; J trimming: 1 base; junction bases outside the gene matches: 9. Per germline, CDR1 MGHRA and CDR2 YSYEKL. The CDR3 covers 17 residues. CDR3 amino acids: CASSQVIRTGKNTEAFF. CDR3 coding DNA: TGCGCCAGCAGCCAAGTAATTCGGACAGGAAAGAACACTGAAGCTTTCTTT.